The T cell receptor beta chain under discussion was sequenced for a study of cytomegalovirus exposure and HLA in healthy donors. The study's findings and limits: Follow-up analysis later connected one missense variant in DCLRE1C with trimming of TCR beta V- and J-genes. A later analysis revealed that TCR association rates differed between HLA loci, peaking at DRB1 and bottoming out at HLA-C.

The germline V and J ends were trimmed by 4 bases and 2 bases, with 14 bases remaining between them. The CDR3 has 15 amino acids. Germline CDR1 and CDR2: SGHTA and FQGNSA. Turning to this clone: Antigen unknown.

Both 60 Vbeta primers and 13 Jbeta primers went into the PCR. Generated by immunoSEQ multiplex PCR, the TCRdb table keeps only in-frame clones and is missing some. The sample yields 95,000 to 150,000 clones, around three quarters seen once. V is TRBV7-2 and J is TRBJ2-5, with D possibly matching TRBD2 (7 bases). The TCR originated in a woman aged 25 to 39 in good health and CMV-seropositive. Sequencing was performed on PBMCs. The chain's CDR3 is CASSSPGGRQETQYF. The CDR3 DNA sequence: TGTGCCAGCAGCTCCCCCGGGGGGCGTCAAGAGACCCAGTACTTC.